This entry lists 18 T cell receptor beta chains sequenced from one sample in a study of cytomegalovirus exposure and HLA in healthy donors. The PCR employed 60 Vbeta primers together with 13 Jbeta primers. Here immunoSEQ multiplex PCR was the method, and the copy in TCRdb shows in-frame clones only, minus some. The sample yields more than 95,000 clones, roughly 15% seen once. The sample consisted of PBMCs. These receptors all come from a female donor in good health and CMV-seronegative.

This clone was observed a few times. The chain carries TRBV5-4 and TRBJ2-7; 9 bases agree with TRBD1. The J segment lost 2 bases and the V segment lost 0 bases, leaving 6 bases of the junction unmatched. Germline CDR1 reads SGHNT; CDR2 reads YYREEE (reference sequence). The CDR3 loop spans 16 amino acids. CDR3 DNA sequence: TGTGCCAGCAGCTTGGGGGGACAGGGAGTAACCTACGAGCAGTACTTC. It yields the protein CASSLGGQGVTYEQYF.

This clone was recorded a few times. This chain connects TRBV5-6 to TRBJ2-5, with 14 bases lining up with TRBD2. The end of the DNA is better explained by TRBJ2-7, so the J call may be wrong. The CDR3 length is 17 residues. Germline V gene lookup returns CDR1 SGHDT and CDR2 YYEEEE. The CDR3: CASTEGLAGVNHYEQYF. CDR3 DNA: TGTGCCTCCACGGAGGGACTAGCGGGAGTGAACCACTACGAGCAGTACTTC.

As regards this clone: Other nucleotide sequences from this sample produce the same CDR3. The J gene is TRBJ1-1, the V gene TRBV9; D remains unclear. The CDR3 runs 15 residues. V was shortened by 4 bases and J by 1 base, with 14 bases between the two germline ends. The V gene's germline CDR1 is SGDLS and CDR2 YYNGEE. CDR3 in DNA: TGTGCCAGCAGCCCCCGGGATCGGGAGAACACTGAAGCTTTCTTT. Encoded protein: CASSPRDRENTEAFF. The full variable domain, rest sourced from reference TRBV9 and TRBJ1-1, is DSGVTQTPKHLITATGQRVTLRCSPRSGDLSVYWYQQSLDQGLQFLIQYYNGEERAKGNILERFSAQQFPDLHSELNLSSLELGDSALYFCASSPRDRENTEAFFGQGTRLTVV.

The V gene is TRBV27, the J gene TRBJ2-5; D is possibly TRBD2 (6 bases). The end of the DNA is better explained by TRBJ2-7, so the J call may be wrong. CDR3 size: 13 residues. The germline V gene encodes CDR1 MNHEY and CDR2 SMNVEV (reference sequence). DNA for the CDR3: TGTGCCAGCAGTTTATCCCCGGGGGACGAGCAGTACTTC. It encodes CASSLSPGDEQYF.

The chain recombines TRBV9 with TRBJ2-2, with 9 bases identical to TRBD1. The germline gives CDR1 SGDLS, CDR2 YYNGEE. This CDR3 is built from 16 residues. Germline trimming cut 4 bases from V and 5 bases from J; bases unmatched to any gene: 9. CDR3 loop: CASSSPGQGLTGELFF. DNA for the CDR3: TGTGCCAGCAGCTCTCCGGGACAGGGTTTGACCGGGGAGCTGTTTTTT.

The J gene is TRBJ2-7, the V gene TRBV7-2, with 7 bases lining up with TRBD2. CDR1 is SGHTA and CDR2 is FQGNSA in the germline V gene. Trimming removed 5 bases from V and 7 bases from J; junction bases left unmatched: 14. This CDR3 comprises 15 residues. The CDR3 DNA sequence: TGTGCCAGCAGCCCCGTCGGGGGAGGGCCTAGGGAGCAGTACTTC. Protein: CASSPVGGGPREQYF.

This clone was detected only a few times. This chain links TRBV5-1 with TRBJ2-5; 11 bases fit TRBD2. V dropped 5 bases and J dropped 1; count of bases not matched to a gene: 1. Germline V gene data show CDR1 as SGHRS and CDR2 as YFSETQ. The CDR3 extends over 14 amino acids. For the CDR3, the DNA is TGCGCCAGCAGGACTAGCGGGATCCAAGAGACCCAGTACTTC. As protein: CASRTSGIQETQYF.

This rearrangement joins TRBV7-8 to TRBJ2-1; D may be TRBD2 (6 bases). Per germline, CDR1 SGHVS and CDR2 FQNEAQ. Trimming took 5 bases from V and 2 from J, leaving 16 bases between them. There are 16 residues in the CDR3. For the CDR3, the DNA is TGTGCCAGCAGCCCGGCTATAGCGGCCCCCTACAATGAGCAGTTCTTC. It yields the protein CASSPAIAAPYNEQFF.

This clone turned up a few times. The rearrangement joins TRBV6-1 to TRBJ2-7, with 9 bases that match TRBD1. The CDR3 is 15 residues long. CDR1 and CDR2 (germline): MNHNS, SASEGT. The J segment lost 1 base and the V segment lost 3 bases, leaving 4 bases of the junction unmatched. CDR3 sequence reads: CASSDGGTGSYEQYF. The CDR3 bases are TGTGCCAGCAGTGATGGGGGGACAGGGTCCTACGAGCAGTACTTC.

This clone has a handful of counts. This chain uses TRBV2 with TRBJ2-7, with 7 positions matching TRBD2. In germline, CDR1 is SNHLY, CDR2 FYNNEI. V was clipped by 3 bases and J by 5 bases; unmatched bases: 4. This CDR3 region has 13 residues. The CDR3 DNA reads TGTGCCAGCAGTGACGGCGGACTAGACGAGCAGTACTTC. As protein: CASSDGGLDEQYF.

This clone was picked up a small number of times. V gene TRBV5-1 combines with J gene TRBJ1-2, with a tentative D call TRBD1 (6 bases). Germline CDR1 and CDR2: SGHRS and YFSETQ. V was clipped by 1 base and J by 6 bases, with 19 bases between them. The CDR3 consists of 16 residues. As DNA, the CDR3 is TGCGCCAGCAGCTTGTCCACAGGGAATTCCCCCCATGGCTACACCTTC. Its protein is CASSLSTGNSPHGYTF.

This clone was seen more than once but under ten times. The genes are TRBV5-3 and TRBJ2-5; 7 bases fit TRBD2. TRBV5-3 carries the ORF label, with uncertain function. With 3 bases clipped from V and 4 bases from J, the junction kept 3 bases outside the gene matches. This CDR3 comprises 13 residues. CDR3 DNA sequence: TGTGCCAGAAGCTCCCGACTAGCAGAGACCCAGTACTTC. This codes for CARSSRLAETQYF.

The chain is built from TRBV7-8 and TRBJ1-1, with D uncertain. The CDR3 spans 12 residues. V dropped 5 bases and J dropped 8 bases, with 12 bases sitting between them. Germline CDR1 reads SGHVS; CDR2 reads FQNEAQ. The CDR3 DNA is TGTGCCAGCAGCCTCGTCTCAGGCGAAGCTTTCTTT. Protein sequence: CASSLVSGEAFF.

The chain is built from TRBV29-1 and TRBJ2-2; 14 bases agree with TRBD2. The germline V gene has CDR1 SQVTM and CDR2 ANQGSEA. V shed 6 bases, J shed 5 bases, and the junction held 14 bases outside the gene matches. CDR3 length: 18 residues. CDR3 in DNA: TGCAGCGTGCCGAAATCAGGACTAGCGGGAGGCCTGACCGGGGAGCTGTTTTTT. It codes for CSVPKSGLAGGLTGELFF.

This clone showed up just a few times. The rearrangement links TRBV4-1 to TRBJ1-5; D possibly corresponds to TRBD1 (6 bases). From germline, CDR1 is MGHRA and CDR2 YSYEKL. V was clipped by 0 bases and J by 0 bases, with 15 bases between them. This CDR3 comprises 18 residues. CDR3 DNA: TGCGCCAGCAGCCAAGATGTGGCAGGGGCTGTTAGCAATCAGCCCCAGCATTTT. Translation: CASSQDVAGAVSNQPQHF.

This clone has a handful of counts. This rearrangement joins TRBV4-3 to TRBJ2-5, with TRBD1 as a possible D gene (5 bases). This CDR3 contains 17 residues. In germline, CDR1 is LGHNA, CDR2 YSLEER. V lost 0 bases and J lost 1, with 15 bases in between. For the CDR3, the DNA is TGCGCCAGCAGCCAAGAGATGGCCCTTGGGGCCCAAGAGACCCAGTACTTC. It yields the protein CASSQEMALGAQETQYF.

This clone was counted a few times. The rearrangement uses TRBV9 and TRBJ1-4; D possibly corresponds to TRBD1 (6 bases). The germline V and J ends were trimmed by 3 bases and 6 bases, with 27 bases remaining between them. Germline V gene sequence: CDR1 SGDLS, CDR2 YYNGEE. The CDR3 runs to 19 residues. As DNA, the CDR3 is TGTGCCAGCAGCGCGACAGGTCTCTCCCCACCCGGGGTATATGAAAAACTGTTTTTT. Residues: CASSATGLSPPGVYEKLFF.

This clone was seen a few times. The chain joins TRBV19 to TRBJ1-5, with 9 bases identical to TRBD1. Germline-derived CDR1 and CDR2 are LNHDA and SQIVND (reference sequence). This CDR3 spans 17 amino acids. J gave up 5 bases and V 1 base, and 9 bases lay outside the gene matches. This chain's CDR3 is CASSIGARDRAYQPQHF. The CDR3 bases are TGTGCCAGTAGTATAGGTGCCCGGGACAGGGCCTATCAGCCCCAGCATTTT.